This is a list of T cell receptor beta chains from one sample in a study of shared clonotypes between healthy human individuals. TCRdb's table, derived via immunoSEQ multiplex PCR, lists solely in-frame clones and lacks some. The sample holds 1,400,000 or so clones, approximately 98.5% seen once. Sequencing was performed on naive CD4+ T cells sorted from blood. The receptor source for this set is a man aged 25-45 years in good health. Each CDR3 is given with its conserved first and last residue. Fields, in order: J gene, clone size, D gene, V gene, CDR3 DNA, CDR3 protein. D genes are given only for firm matches. Expanded clones are given a class, and other clones once, few, many or no size at all.

TRBJ1-1	once	.	TRBV20-1	TGCAGTGCTTTGGGTGTCGAAGCTTTCTTT	CSALGVEAFF
TRBJ2-3	.	TRBD1	TRBV4-1	TGCGCCAGCAGCCCCCCGACAGGGACCATCACAGATACGCAGTATTTT	CASSPPTGTITDTQYF
TRBJ1-1	.	.	TRBV6-5	TGTGCCAGCAGTTACTCGTGGGAGGGGACTGAAGCTTTCTTT	CASSYSWEGTEAFF
TRBJ1-1	.	.	TRBV9	TGTGCCAGCAACTTAGGCAGGCAAGAGACTGGGGCTTTCTTT	CASNLGRQETGAFF
TRBJ1-5	.	.	TRBV7-9	TGTGCCAGCAGCTCCAATAGCAATCAGCCCCAGCATTTT	CASSSNSNQPQHF
TRBJ1-5	.	TRBD1	TRBV5-1	TGCGCCAGCAGTCCTACAGGGGCAGATCAGCCCCAGCATTTT	CASSPTGADQPQHF
TRBJ2-1	.	TRBD2	TRBV28	TGTGCCAGCAAGCGGGAGGGTTACAATGAGCAGTTCTTC	CASKREGYNEQFF
TRBJ2-3	.	.	TRBV5-1	TGCGCCAGCAGCCCCACAGGGCCTTACACAGATACGCAGTATTTT	CASSPTGPYTDTQYF
TRBJ1-4	.	.	TRBV5-1	TGCGCCAGCAGCCCCTGGGCCGGTTCTGATGAAAAACTGTTTTTT	CASSPWAGSDEKLFF
TRBJ1-5	.	.	TRBV6-1	TGTGCCAGCAGTGAAAGCGGGGGGTCCAATCAGCCCCAGCATTTT	CASSESGGSNQPQHF
TRBJ2-7	.	.	TRBV2	TGTGCCAGCAGTGATCGGACGGTCTCCTACGAGCAGTACTTC	CASSDRTVSYEQYF
TRBJ2-1	.	TRBD2	TRBV4-2	TGTGCCAGCAGCCAAGGTACAGCGGGAGGGCCCCCCTACAATGAGCAGTTCTTC	CASSQGTAGGPPYNEQFF
TRBJ2-2	.	TRBD2	TRBV6-1	TGTGCCAGCAGTGAATCGAGCGGGAGATACGGGGAGCTGTTTTTT	CASSESSGRYGELFF
TRBJ2-3	.	TRBD1	TRBV6-1	TGTGCCAGCAGTGACCGGCCCCCGGGACAGGGGCACACAGATACGCAGTATTTT	CASSDRPPGQGHTDTQYF
TRBJ2-7	.	.	TRBV5-4	TGTGCCAGCAGCTACCTTGGGGGGTTAGGGTACGAGCAGTACTTC	CASSYLGGLGYEQYF
TRBJ1-4	.	.	TRBV5-8	TGTGCCAGCAGCTTGGAGGGGCAGGTCCACGAAAAACTGTTTTTT	CASSLEGQVHEKLFF
TRBJ2-7	.	.	TRBV18	TGTGCCAGCTCACCCACCGGGACCTACCACGAGCAGTACTTC	CASSPTGTYHEQYF
TRBJ2-7	.	TRBD2	TRBV2	TGTGCCAGCAGTACGACACCGGGACTAGGATACGAGCAGTACTTC	CASSTTPGLGYEQYF
TRBJ2-1	.	.	TRBV6-1	TGTGCCAGCAGTGAATATGGAGGGGGGGCTGGGTCCTACAATGAGCAGTTCTTC	CASSEYGGGAGSYNEQFF
TRBJ2-1	.	.	TRBV18	TGTGCCAGCTCACCATCTGTTGGGGGCAGGGACTACAATGAGCAGTTCTTC	CASSPSVGGRDYNEQFF
TRBJ2-5	.	.	TRBV5-1	TGCGCCAGCAGCTCCCAGGGTTGGGGCTCTGGGACCCAGTACTTC	CASSSQGWGSGTQYF
TRBJ2-7	.	TRBD1	TRBV27	TGTGCCAGCAGTTTCTTACAGGGGTCGGGCCCCTACGAGCAGTACTTC	CASSFLQGSGPYEQYF
TRBJ2-7	.	TRBD1	TRBV4-1	TGCGCCAGCAGCCAAGATCCCATCCTCCGGGACAGCTCCTACGAGCAGTACTTC	CASSQDPILRDSSYEQYF
TRBJ2-1	.	TRBD1	TRBV5-6	TGTGCCAGCAGCCGCGGACAGGGCCTCTACAATGAGCAGTTCTTC	CASSRGQGLYNEQFF
TRBJ1-2	.	TRBD1	TRBV27	TGTGCCAGCAGTTTAGACCCCCCCCGACAGGGCCGGTTTTATGGCTACACCTTC	CASSLDPPRQGRFYGYTF
TRBJ2-2	.	TRBD2	TRBV6-1	TGTGCCAGCAGTGAAGCAGTGACTAGCGGGAGCACCGGGGAGCTGTTTTTT	CASSEAVTSGSTGELFF
TRBJ1-2	.	TRBD1	TRBV4-3	TGCGCCAGCAGCCAAGCTCCAGGGGGCGATGGCTACACCTTC	CASSQAPGGDGYTF
TRBJ2-5	.	.	TRBV18	TGTGCCAGCTCACTGATGGTGCGGGAGACCCAGTACTTC	CASSLMVRETQYF
TRBJ2-1	once	TRBD2	TRBV5-1	TGCGCCAGCAGCTTGTCGACGCGGGAGTACACTGAGCAGTTCTTC	CASSLSTREYTEQFF
TRBJ2-2	.	TRBD2	TRBV7-3	TGTGCCAGCAGCGCTCCAACCGGGACTATGAACACCGGGGAGCTGTTTTTT	CASSAPTGTMNTGELFF
TRBJ1-2	.	.	TRBV2	TGTGCCAGCACCCTACAGGGCGGTGGCTATGGCTACACCTTC	CASTLQGGGYGYTF
TRBJ2-5	.	TRBD2	TRBV4-2	TGTGCCAGCAGCCCGGGACTAGCGGGGGAAGAGACCCAGTACTTC	CASSPGLAGEETQYF
TRBJ2-3	.	.	TRBV5-1	TGCGCCAGCAGCTTGGATCAGTCCCTAGATACGCAGTATTTT	CASSLDQSLDTQYF
TRBJ2-5	.	TRBD1	TRBV9	TGTGCCAGCAGCGCGACAGGGACCCAAGAGACCCAGTACTTC	CASSATGTQETQYF
TRBJ2-2	.	.	TRBV9	TGTGCCAGCAGTCGCCGGGGAGGGGAGCTGTTTTTT	CASSRRGGELFF
TRBJ2-7	.	.	TRBV25-1	TGTGCCAGCAGTGGCCGGCAGGGGCTTCATTACGAGCAGTACTTC	CASSGRQGLHYEQYF
TRBJ2-1	once	.	TRBV5-1	TGCGCCAGCAGCTTCAAGCGTCAAAACAATGAGCAGTTCTTC	CASSFKRQNNEQFF
TRBJ1-1	.	TRBD1	TRBV5-4	TGTGCCAGCAGCTATAACAGGGGGAACACTGAAGCTTTCTTT	CASSYNRGNTEAFF
TRBJ2-7	.	TRBD1	TRBV15	TGTGCCACCAGCAGCAGGGGGTACGAGCAGTACTTC	CATSSRGYEQYF
TRBJ1-4	.	.	TRBV4-1	TGCGCCAGCAGCCAAGTTCTGGGCAGGGTAGAAGAAAAACTGTTTTTT	CASSQVLGRVEEKLFF
TRBJ2-7	.	.	TRBV30	TGTGCCTGGAGCTTCGGGGGTCCCGAGCAGTACTTC	CAWSFGGPEQYF
TRBJ2-1	.	.	TRBV5-5	TGTGCCAGCTCATCCTCAGGAGGGTTCGATGAGCAGTTCTTC	CASSSSGGFDEQFF
TRBJ1-3	.	TRBD1	TRBV2	TGTGCCAGCAGTCGTCGGGGACAGGGGATACTCAGCTCTGGAAACACCATATATTTT	CASSRRGQGILSSGNTIYF